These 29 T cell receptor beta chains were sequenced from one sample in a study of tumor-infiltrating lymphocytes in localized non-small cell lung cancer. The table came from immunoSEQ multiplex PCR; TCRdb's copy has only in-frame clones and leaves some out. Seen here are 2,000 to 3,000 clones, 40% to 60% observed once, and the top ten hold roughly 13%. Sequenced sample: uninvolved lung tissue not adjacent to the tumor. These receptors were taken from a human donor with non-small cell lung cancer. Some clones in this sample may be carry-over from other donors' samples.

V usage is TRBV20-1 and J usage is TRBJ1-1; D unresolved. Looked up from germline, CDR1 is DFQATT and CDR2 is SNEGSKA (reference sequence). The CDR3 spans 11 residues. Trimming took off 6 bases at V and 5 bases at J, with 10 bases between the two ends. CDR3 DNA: TGCAGTGCAGCTGCCCCAACTGAAGCTTTCTTT. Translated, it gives CSAAAPTEAFF.

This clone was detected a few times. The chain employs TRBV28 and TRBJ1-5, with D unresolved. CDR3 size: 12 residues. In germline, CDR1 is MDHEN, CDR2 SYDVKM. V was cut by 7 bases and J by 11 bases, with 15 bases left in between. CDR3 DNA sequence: TGTGCCAGCACCCCCCCCCGGGGTTCCCAGCATTTT. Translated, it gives CASTPPRGSQHF.

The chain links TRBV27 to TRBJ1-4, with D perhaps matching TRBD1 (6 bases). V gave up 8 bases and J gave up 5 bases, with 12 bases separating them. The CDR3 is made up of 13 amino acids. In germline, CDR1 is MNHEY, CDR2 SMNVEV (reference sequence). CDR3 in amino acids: CASADRFNEKLFF. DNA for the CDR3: TGTGCCAGCGCCGACAGGTTCAATGAAAAACTGTTTTTT.

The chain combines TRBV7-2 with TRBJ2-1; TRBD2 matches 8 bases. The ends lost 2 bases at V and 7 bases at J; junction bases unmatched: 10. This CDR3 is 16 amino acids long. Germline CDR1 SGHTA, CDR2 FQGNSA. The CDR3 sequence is CASSLRGRGGQNEQFF. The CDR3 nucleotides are TGTGCCAGCAGCTTAAGAGGCCGGGGGGGTCAGAATGAGCAGTTCTTC.

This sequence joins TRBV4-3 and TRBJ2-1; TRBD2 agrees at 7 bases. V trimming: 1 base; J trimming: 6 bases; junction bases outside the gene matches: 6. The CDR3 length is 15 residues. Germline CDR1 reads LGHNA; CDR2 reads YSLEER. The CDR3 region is CASSQASGDFNEQFF. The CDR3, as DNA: TGCGCCAGCAGCCAAGCTAGCGGAGACTTCAATGAGCAGTTCTTC.

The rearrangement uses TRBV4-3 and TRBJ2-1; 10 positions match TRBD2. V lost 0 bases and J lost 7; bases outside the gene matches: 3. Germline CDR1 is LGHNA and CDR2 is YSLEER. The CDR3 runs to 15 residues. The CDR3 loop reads CASSQDQLAGNEQFF. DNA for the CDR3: TGCGCCAGCAGCCAAGATCAACTAGCGGGAAATGAGCAGTTCTTC.

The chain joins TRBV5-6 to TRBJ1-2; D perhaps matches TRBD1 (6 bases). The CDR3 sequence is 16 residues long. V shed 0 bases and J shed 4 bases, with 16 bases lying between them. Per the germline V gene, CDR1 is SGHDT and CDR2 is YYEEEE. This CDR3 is CASSLAIQGLTYGYTF. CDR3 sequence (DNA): TGTGCCAGCAGCTTGGCTATACAGGGATTAACCTATGGCTACACCTTC.

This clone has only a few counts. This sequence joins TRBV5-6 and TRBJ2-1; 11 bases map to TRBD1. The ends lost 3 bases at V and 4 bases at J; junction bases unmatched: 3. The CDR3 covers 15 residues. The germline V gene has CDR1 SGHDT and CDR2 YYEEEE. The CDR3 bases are TGTGCCAGCAGCTGGGGGACAGGGGGGTACAATGAGCAGTTCTTC. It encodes CASSWGTGGYNEQFF.

The CDR3 here is CAWNQGTSYEQYF. DNA of the CDR3: TGTGCCTGGAATCAAGGGACCTCCTACGAGCAGTACTTC. The gene calls are TRBV30 and TRBJ2-7; D possibly uses TRBD1 or TRBD2 (5 bases each). Germline V lookup: CDR1 GTSNPN, CDR2 SVGIG (reference sequence). The CDR3 length is 13 residues. Trimming took 4 bases from V and 0 from J, leaving 10 bases between them.

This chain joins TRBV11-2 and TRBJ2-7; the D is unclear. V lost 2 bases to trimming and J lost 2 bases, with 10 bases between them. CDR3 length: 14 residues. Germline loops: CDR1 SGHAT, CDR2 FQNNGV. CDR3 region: CASSLFPGTYEQYF. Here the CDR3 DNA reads TGTGCCAGCAGCTTATTCCCAGGCACCTACGAGCAGTACTTC.

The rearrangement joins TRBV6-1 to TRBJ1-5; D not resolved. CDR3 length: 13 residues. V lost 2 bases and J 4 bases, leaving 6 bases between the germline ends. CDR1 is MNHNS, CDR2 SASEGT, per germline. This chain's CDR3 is CASSEFENQPQHF. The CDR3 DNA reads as TGTGCCAGCAGTGAATTCGAGAATCAGCCCCAGCATTTT.

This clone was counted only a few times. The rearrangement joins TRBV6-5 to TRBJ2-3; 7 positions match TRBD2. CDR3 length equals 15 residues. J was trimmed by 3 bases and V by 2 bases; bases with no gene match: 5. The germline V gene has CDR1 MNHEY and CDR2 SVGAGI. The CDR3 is CASSYAGVGTDTQYF. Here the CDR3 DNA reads TGTGCCAGCAGTTACGCGGGAGTAGGGACAGATACGCAGTATTTT.

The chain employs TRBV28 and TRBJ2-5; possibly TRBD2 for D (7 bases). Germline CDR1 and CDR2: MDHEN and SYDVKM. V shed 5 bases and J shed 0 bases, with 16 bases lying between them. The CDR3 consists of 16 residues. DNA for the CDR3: TGTGCCAGCAGTCTAGGGGGGAGCGGGAACCAAGAGACCCAGTACTTC. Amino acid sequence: CASSLGGSGNQETQYF.

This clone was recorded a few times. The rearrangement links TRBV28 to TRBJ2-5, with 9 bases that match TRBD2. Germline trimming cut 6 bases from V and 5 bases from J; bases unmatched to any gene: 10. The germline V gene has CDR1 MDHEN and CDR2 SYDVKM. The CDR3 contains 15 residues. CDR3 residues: CASSPPGLARETQYF. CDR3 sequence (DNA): TGTGCCAGCAGCCCCCCAGGACTAGCGCGGGAGACCCAGTACTTC.

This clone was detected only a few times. The CDR3 region has the DNA TGTGCCAGCAGCCCATATACAGGGGCTGGAAACACCATATATTTT. Translated: CASSPYTGAGNTIYF. The V gene is TRBV7-6, the J gene TRBJ1-3; TRBD1 matches at 7 bases. Germline CDR1 SGHVS, CDR2 FNYEAQ. V trimming: 5 bases; J trimming: 2 bases; junction bases outside the gene matches: 6. The length of the CDR3 is 15 residues.

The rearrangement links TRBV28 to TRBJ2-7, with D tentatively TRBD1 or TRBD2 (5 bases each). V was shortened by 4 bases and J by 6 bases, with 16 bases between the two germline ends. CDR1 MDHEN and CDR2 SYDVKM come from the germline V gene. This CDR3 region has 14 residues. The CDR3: CASSSMGTLGEQYF. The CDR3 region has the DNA TGTGCCAGCAGTTCCATGGGGACCTTGGGCGAGCAGTACTTC.

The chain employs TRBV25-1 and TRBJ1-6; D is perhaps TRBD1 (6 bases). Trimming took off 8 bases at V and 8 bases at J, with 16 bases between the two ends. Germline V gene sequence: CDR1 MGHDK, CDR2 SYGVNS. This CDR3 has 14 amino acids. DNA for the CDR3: TGTGCCAGCCAGCCACGGGGGCTTTATTCACCCCTCCACTTT. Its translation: CASQPRGLYSPLHF.

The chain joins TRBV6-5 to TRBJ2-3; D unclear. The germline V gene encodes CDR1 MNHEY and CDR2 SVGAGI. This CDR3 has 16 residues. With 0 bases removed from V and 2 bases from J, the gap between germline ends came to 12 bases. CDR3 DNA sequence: TGTGCCAGCAGTTACTCGACCGTACCCGACACAGATACGCAGTATTTT. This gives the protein CASSYSTVPDTDTQYF.

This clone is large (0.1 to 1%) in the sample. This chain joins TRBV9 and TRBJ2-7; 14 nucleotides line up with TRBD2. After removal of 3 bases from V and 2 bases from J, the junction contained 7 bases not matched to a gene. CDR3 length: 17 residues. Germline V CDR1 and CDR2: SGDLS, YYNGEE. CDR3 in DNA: TGTGCCAGCAGCGAAGGGACTAGCGGGAGTATTCCCTACGAGCAGTACTTC. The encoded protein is CASSEGTSGSIPYEQYF. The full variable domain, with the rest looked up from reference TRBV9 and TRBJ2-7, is DSGVTQTPKHLITATGQRVTLRCSPRSGDLSVYWYQQSLDQGLQFLIQYYNGEERAKGNILERFSAQQFPDLHSELNLSSLELGDSALYFCASSEGTSGSIPYEQYFGPGTRLTVT.

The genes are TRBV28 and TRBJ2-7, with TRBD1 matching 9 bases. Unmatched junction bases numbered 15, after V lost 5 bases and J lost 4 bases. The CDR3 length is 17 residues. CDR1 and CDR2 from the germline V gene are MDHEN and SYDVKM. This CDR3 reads CASSPAYERTGVYEQYF. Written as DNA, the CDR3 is TGTGCCAGCAGTCCAGCGTATGAGAGGACAGGGGTTTACGAGCAGTACTTC. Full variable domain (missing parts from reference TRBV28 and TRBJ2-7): DVKVTQSSRYLVKRTGEKVFLECVQDMDHENMFWYRQDPGLGLRLIYFSYDVKMKEKGDIPEGYSVSREKKERFSLILESASTNQTSMYLCASSPAYERTGVYEQYFGPGTRLTVT.

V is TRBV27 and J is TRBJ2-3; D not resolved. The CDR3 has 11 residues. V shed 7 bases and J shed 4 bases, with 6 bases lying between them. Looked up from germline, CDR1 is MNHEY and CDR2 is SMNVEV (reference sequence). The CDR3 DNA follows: TGTGCCAGCACGGTTGCAGATACGCAGTATTTT. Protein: CASTVADTQYF.

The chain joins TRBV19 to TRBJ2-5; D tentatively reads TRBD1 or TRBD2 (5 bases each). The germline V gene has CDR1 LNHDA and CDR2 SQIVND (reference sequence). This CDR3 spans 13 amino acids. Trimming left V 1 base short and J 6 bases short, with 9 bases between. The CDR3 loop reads CASSIAPGQTQYF. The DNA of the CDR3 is TGTGCCAGTAGTATAGCCCCGGGGCAGACCCAGTACTTC.

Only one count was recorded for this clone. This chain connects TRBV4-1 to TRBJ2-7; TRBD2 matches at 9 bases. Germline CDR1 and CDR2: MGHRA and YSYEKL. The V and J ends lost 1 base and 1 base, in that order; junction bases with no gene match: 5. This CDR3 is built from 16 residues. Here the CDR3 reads CASSQAPGLASYEQYF. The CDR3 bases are TGCGCCAGCAGCCAAGCCCCGGGACTAGCTTCCTACGAGCAGTACTTC.

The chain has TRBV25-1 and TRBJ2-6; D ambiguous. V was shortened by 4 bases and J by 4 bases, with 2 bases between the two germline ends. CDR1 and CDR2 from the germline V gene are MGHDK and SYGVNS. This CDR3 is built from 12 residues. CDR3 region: CASSAGANVLTF. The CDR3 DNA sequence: TGTGCCAGCAGTGCCGGGGCCAACGTCCTGACTTTC.

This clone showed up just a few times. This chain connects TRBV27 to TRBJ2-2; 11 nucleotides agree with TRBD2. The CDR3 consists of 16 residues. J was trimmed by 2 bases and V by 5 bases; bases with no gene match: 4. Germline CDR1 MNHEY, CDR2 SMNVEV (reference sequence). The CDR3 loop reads CASSLGLAVNTGELFF. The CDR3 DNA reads TGTGCCAGCAGTCTGGGACTAGCGGTAAACACCGGGGAGCTGTTTTTT.

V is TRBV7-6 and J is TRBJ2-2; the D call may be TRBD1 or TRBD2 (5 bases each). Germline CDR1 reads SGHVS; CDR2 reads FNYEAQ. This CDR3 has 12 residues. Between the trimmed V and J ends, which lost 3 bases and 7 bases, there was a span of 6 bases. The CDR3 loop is CASSLGVGELFF. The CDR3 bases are TGTGCCAGCAGCTTGGGGGTCGGGGAGCTGTTTTTT.

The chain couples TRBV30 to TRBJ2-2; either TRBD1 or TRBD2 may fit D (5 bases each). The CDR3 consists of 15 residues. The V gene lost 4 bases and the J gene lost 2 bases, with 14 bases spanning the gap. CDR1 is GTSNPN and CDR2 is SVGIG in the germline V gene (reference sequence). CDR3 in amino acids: CAWTPGRRNTGELFF. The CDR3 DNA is TGTGCCTGGACCCCGGGACGACGAAACACCGGGGAGCTGTTTTTT.

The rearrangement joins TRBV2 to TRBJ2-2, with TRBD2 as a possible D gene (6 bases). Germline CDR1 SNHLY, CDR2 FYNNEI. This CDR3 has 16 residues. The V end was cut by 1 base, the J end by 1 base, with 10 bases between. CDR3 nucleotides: TGTGCCAGCAGTGAAGTCCCAGCGGGGAACACCGGGGAGCTGTTTTTT. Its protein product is CASSEVPAGNTGELFF.

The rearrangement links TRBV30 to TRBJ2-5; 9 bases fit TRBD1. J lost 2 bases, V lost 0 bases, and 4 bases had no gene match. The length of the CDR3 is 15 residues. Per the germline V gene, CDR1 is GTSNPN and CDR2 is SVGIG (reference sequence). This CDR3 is CAWSVPTGGQETQYF. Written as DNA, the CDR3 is TGTGCCTGGAGTGTCCCGACAGGGGGGCAAGAGACCCAGTACTTC.